This T cell receptor beta chain is from a study of cytomegalovirus exposure and HLA in healthy donors (dated 2017 in TCRdb). In the study overall: According to an earlier analysis of 587 of the donors, some 170 million T cells yielded 95 million to 140 million unique TCR beta sequences and around 300 Gb of sequence data. Approximately 300 gigabases of sequencing data and roughly 90 million unique TCR sequences were included in an early release covering under 650 HLA-typed donors. Among the approximately 400 genotyped donors, under 90% belonged to the genetic ancestry cluster associated with self-reported Caucasian donors. The study aimed to test whether cataloging public T cell receptors could reveal signatures of past pathogen exposure. The study used immunosequencing to profile the T cell repertoires of hundreds of subjects and linked those repertoires to cytomegalovirus serostatus. Along with the approximately 600-subject first cohort, a separate validation cohort of around 110 different subjects was used. To predict cytomegalovirus infection status, the study combined high-throughput TCR immunosequencing, statistical association of individual TCRs with disease status, and machine learning. In a later analysis, previously published TCR beta repertoires from some 640 donors were re-analyzed and high-resolution HLA genotyping was added so that TCR occurrence patterns could be studied. Rather than using new phenotypic data, the later analysis identified candidate immune exposures from TCR beta sequences and from how often those sequences occurred across donors. An earlier analysis of a few hundred of the donors applied high-throughput TCR beta sequencing to assess whether each TCR beta V gene segment acted as functional or pseudogenic. Alongside the repertoire data, information on donor age, sex, ethnicity and CMV serostatus was compiled. Genome-wide SNP genotypes for about 65% of the 666 donors were used in a later genetic analysis, which treated that subset as a discovery cohort. All discovery cohort repertoires had been generated on a single sequencing platform. HLA typing included class I and class II loci at four-digit resolution. The number of donors typed differed by locus, with 629-630 for A, B, C, DRB1 and DQB1, roughly 520 for DQA1, 600 to 610 for DPA1, and over 400 for DPB1. Because of strong linkage in the cohort, roughly 5 DR-DQ haplotypes were treated as single units for association and clustering. Among about 390 genotyped donors of the cohort, an average of approximately 240,000 unique TCR beta nucleotide sequences were sequenced per donor, around 20% of them non-productive. Overall study results and their limits: Immune exposure information for the cohort was limited to CMV serostatus. Several of the top co-occurrence clusters appeared to be linked to parvovirus B19, influenza, CMV and Epstein-Barr virus, according to a later analysis. In a later analysis, the rate of TCR association differed among HLA loci, with DRB1 alleles having the most associated TCRs and HLA-C alleles having the fewest. When HLA alleles, especially DR and DQ, strongly co-occurred, attributing TCR associations to individual alleles was difficult. In an earlier analysis of fewer than 700 of the donors, most TCR beta V segments appeared in productive rearrangements about 87% or about 30% of the time, broadly matching IMGT annotations. According to a later genetic analysis, donors in an Asian-associated ancestry cluster had fewer N-insertions in productive TCRs than the approximately 700-donor mean. A later analysis found that HLA-associated TCR beta chains were more clonally expanded and had lower generation probabilities than equally common non-associated chains. While some public TCRs were present in many individuals, most TCR sequences turned up only very rarely across donors. A further reported finding was that TCR beta sequences accurately predicted the HLA-A and HLA-B alleles for most subjects in the first cohort. In both the original and validation cohorts, the classifier was reported to diagnose cytomegalovirus status with high specificity and sensitivity. Because HLA typing was missing for some donors at each locus, association tests included only the typed subset. In the study, 150 to 200 TCR beta chains were listed as associated with cytomegalovirus. In vitro tests confirmed that three of the cytomegalovirus-associated TCR beta chains recognize cytomegalovirus antigens. The authors suggested that the approach could potentially be extended to other disease states and immunological phenotypes. A later genetic analysis associated a missense DCLRE1C variant with V-gene and J-gene trimming of TCR beta chains, and an independent cohort replicated the association. Because counts were too low, 15 to 20 rarely observed V segments, including chromosome 9 orphons, were excluded from the earlier analysis of several hundred of the donors. A cluster of highly shared sequence variants was judged likely to represent a technical artifact of the sequencing pipeline. Roughly uniform sequencing depth across donors was assumed in presence/absence analyses, although this assumption may not hold. Some IMGT-functional V segments, including TRBV6-2 and TRBV6-3, could not be distinguished by the 87-base-pair reads and were therefore excluded. At a false discovery rate of 0.05, a later analysis linked some 17,000 TCR beta sequences to specific HLA alleles. This cohort had only TCR beta chains sequenced, and the lack of alpha or paired-chain data limited which features could be detected. According to a later analysis, most CMV-associated TCR beta chains appeared to be HLA-restricted, and the HLA associations seemed to be driven largely by CMV exposure. Linkage disequilibrium might explain the correlated functional status among segregating V segments, but an unknown experimental factor could not be ruled out.

The cohort was made up of about 670 healthy bone marrow donors. At the time of sampling, every cohort member was nominally healthy, though immune exposures that went unrecorded were likely present. The donor tested CMV seronegative and was one of the 352 seronegative cohort members. A peripheral blood sample was provided by each donor, and peripheral blood mononuclear cells were used for TCR beta sequencing. Genomic DNA extraction from the blood cell samples was performed with the Qiagen DNeasy Blood Extraction Kit. The receptor library was made with the immunoSEQ multiplex PCR assay. For the multiplex PCR, a mixture combining 60 forward primers for TCR Vbeta segments and 13 reverse primers for TCR Jbeta segments was used. Amplification of the CDR3 region of rearranged TCR beta genes was performed with a multiplex PCR assay on genomic DNA. On the Illumina HiSeq System, the amplified TCR beta libraries were sequenced as 87-base-pair reads. The authors' analysis ran thus. A later analysis counted 65 million to 90 million unique TCR beta chains across the 666 repertoires, and roughly 11 million of these chains were shared by at least two donors. To remove PCR and sequencing errors, raw reads were error-corrected and collapsed into unique sequences using a nearest-neighbor algorithm that merged closely related sequences. Alignment of CDR3 sequences to IMGT reference sequences was used to assign V, D and J gene segments. For a sequence to be retained, a match of at least six nucleotides was required to both a V gene segment and a J gene segment. Rearrangements were classified as productive when the CDR3 lacked stop codons and remained in frame with V and J, and all other rearrangements were classified as non-productive. Following IMGT convention, CDR3 was defined as the stretch from the second conserved V-encoded cysteine to the conserved J-encoded phenylalanine. Sequences without an unambiguous match to a single V gene segment were excluded from the earlier analysis of several hundred of the donors. In an earlier analysis of several hundred of the donors, V segments were called functional above 56.7% productive rearrangements and were called segregating when the between-donor standard deviation exceeded 5%. A statistical classification framework was developed to diagnose cytomegalovirus status using the catalog of TCR beta chain sequences. In a later analysis, V and J genes were assigned by comparing TCR nucleotide sequences against IMGT/GENE-DB human TR gene sequences. Using the TCRdist pipeline, a later analysis assigned CDR3 sequences along with most-parsimonious VDJ recombination scenarios. A later analysis defined each TCR beta chain by its CDR3 amino acid sequence plus V-gene family, and excluded reads lacking a unique V-gene family. To address suspected cross-contamination and a sequencing artifact, a later analysis removed approximately 600 highly shared, low-generation-probability nucleotide sequences. For each public chain, a later analysis derived a clonal expansion index from normalized ranks of inferred template counts within each repertoire. In a later analysis, generation probabilities were computed using a VDJ recombination model fitted to out-of-frame rearrangements, and the results were checked against IGoR. In a later analysis, TCR-TCR, TCR-HLA and TCR-CMV co-occurrence was scored with hypergeometric tests, and a repertoire-size bias correction was applied to TCR pairs. To estimate false discovery rates, a later analysis permuted the HLA or CMV assignments 20 times. In a later analysis, co-occurring TCRs were grouped using DBSCAN, and TCRdist sequence similarity was added for clustering within HLA-allele-positive subsets. Repertoires with fewer than 30,000 or more than 120,000 public chains, plus five repertoires with anomalous nucleotide sharing, were excluded from co-occurrence clustering. The source is immuneACCESS, and TCRdb retained only in-frame sequences with V and J called. Part of the clones is not carried over; for the studies checked, unresolved V genes explain less than half of this, and the remainder is unexplained. V and J calls and clone size are those listed in that table; D and trimming were worked out from the DNA. The sample's records list 60,000 to 75,000 clones. Over 1.5% of the sample is taken by the ten largest.

In the case of this clone: Its binding antigen is unknown.

The CDR3, cysteine through phenylalanine, is 17 amino acids long. The entry retains the CDR3 DNA only, 51 bases that are in frame from base 1. CDR1 and CDR2 (LNHDA, SQIVND) derive from the germline V gene (reference sequence). Trimming removed 3 bases from V and 9 bases from J; the gene matches leave 13 bases unexplained. Sample: PBMCs. This receptor was taken from a woman aged 25 to 39 in good health and CMV-seronegative. The V and J segments used are TRBV19 and TRBJ2-1; 11 central nucleotides agree with TRBD2. The base sequence is TGTGCCAGTAGTATGGGGGTGGTAGCGGGAGGGCCCGGTGAGCAGTTCTTC. Its product reads: CASSMGVVAGGPGEQFF.